These 14 T cell receptor beta chains originate from one sample sequenced in a study of T cell responses to AZD1222 COVID-19 vaccine. This table comes from immunoSEQ multiplex PCR, and its TCRdb copy is limited to in-frame clones, with some not included. The data hold 150,000 or so clones, with 80% to 95% observed a single time. The sequenced sample was peripheral blood, obtained on day 0 of AZD1222 vaccination. These receptor sequences come from an adult in good health.

V and J are TRBV7-6 and TRBJ2-7, with 7 nucleotides matching TRBD1. The CDR3 length is 14 residues. Looked up from germline, CDR1 is SGHVS and CDR2 is FNYEAQ. The J segment lost 9 bases and the V segment lost 1 base, leaving 9 bases of the junction unmatched. CDR3 sequence reads: CASSLGTGFMVQYF. The CDR3 nucleotides read TGTGCCAGCAGCTTAGGGACAGGCTTTATGGTGCAGTACTTC.

This clone appeared a few times. This chain joins TRBV7-9 and TRBJ2-5; a possible D gene is TRBD1 (7 bases). The germline CDR1 and CDR2 sequences are SEHNR and FQNEAQ (reference sequence). Trimming stripped 2 bases from V and 4 bases from J, with 14 bases between. This CDR3 spans 15 amino acids. CDR3 protein: CASSLPGGRTETQYF. CDR3 coding DNA: TGTGCCAGCAGCTTACCAGGGGGGAGGACAGAGACCCAGTACTTC. The whole variable domain, filled in from reference TRBV7-9 and TRBJ2-5, reads DTGVSQNPRHKITKRGQNVTFRCDPISEHNRLYWYRQTLGQGPEFLTYFQNEAQLEKSRLLSDRFSAERPKGSFSTLEIQRTEQGDSAMYLCASSLPGGRTETQYFGPGTRLLVL.

The gene calls are TRBV2 and TRBJ2-1, with a weak D call TRBD2 (6 bases). There are 14 residues in the CDR3. Trimming shortened V by 3 bases and J by 9 bases, and 15 bases separated the two germline ends. Germline CDR1 SNHLY, CDR2 FYNNEI. CDR3 bases: TGTGCCAGCAGTGATCAAGCGGTCGGGGGTGAGCAGTTCTTC. It yields the protein CASSDQAVGGEQFF.

This clone appeared a few times. The chain is built from TRBV7-9 and TRBJ2-7; 8 nucleotides align to TRBD1. Germline V gene data show CDR1 as SEHNR and CDR2 as FQNEAQ (reference sequence). CDR3 length equals 16 residues. The ends lost 1 base at V and 5 bases at J; junction bases unmatched: 10. CDR3 loop: CASSLVSGGRRNEQYF. The CDR3 region has the DNA TGTGCCAGCAGCTTAGTTTCAGGGGGCCGCCGTAACGAGCAGTACTTC.

The chain is built from TRBV9 and TRBJ1-2; 9 bases align to TRBD1. CDR3 size: 14 residues. J gave up 7 bases and V 3 bases, and 7 bases lay outside the gene matches. Germline loops: CDR1 SGDLS, CDR2 YYNGEE. DNA for the CDR3: TGTGCCAGCAGCGCACAGGGGGCGCGGGGTGGCTACACCTTC. Its protein product is CASSAQGARGGYTF.

The chain employs TRBV3-1 (or the pseudogene TRBV3-2) and TRBJ1-2, with 7 bases fitting TRBD1. Per germline, CDR1 LGHDT and CDR2 YNNKEL (reference sequence). The CDR3 is 16 residues long. J gave up 4 bases and V 0 bases, and 8 bases lay outside the gene matches. CDR3 DNA sequence: TGTGCCAGCAGCCAAGATTTAGAGGGGGACAGCTATGGCTACACCTTC. Translated: CASSQDLEGDSYGYTF.

This clone occurred once. The rearrangement joins TRBV18 to TRBJ1-1; 9 nucleotides align to TRBD1. V lost 5 bases to trimming and J lost 3 bases; unmatched junction nucleotides: 4. CDR1 and CDR2 from the germline V gene are KGHSH and LQKENI. The CDR3 contains 14 residues. CDR3 sequence (DNA): TGTGCCAGCTCAGAACAGGGGGCGGACACTGAAGCTTTCTTT. As protein: CASSEQGADTEAFF.

This chain connects TRBV2 to TRBJ2-1, with a possible D match to TRBD2 (5 bases). CDR3 length: 13 amino acids. Per the germline V gene, CDR1 is SNHLY and CDR2 is FYNNEI. With 6 bases removed from V and 7 bases from J, the gap between germline ends came to 13 bases. CDR3 in amino acids: CASRAGLRNEQFF. The CDR3, as DNA: TGTGCCAGCAGGGCCGGACTCCGGAATGAGCAGTTCTTC.

This chain links TRBV19 with TRBJ2-7, with D unresolved. Germline CDR1 and CDR2: LNHDA and SQIVND (reference sequence). V lost 3 bases and J 3 bases, leaving 9 bases between the germline ends. The CDR3 totals 13 residues. In DNA, the CDR3 is TGTGCCAGTAGTATGCTTGGGCACTACGAGCAGTACTTC. It encodes CASSMLGHYEQYF.

The chain recombines TRBV11-2 with TRBJ2-2; 9 positions agree with TRBD1. V dropped 5 bases and J dropped 6; count of bases not matched to a gene: 4. This CDR3 is 14 amino acids long. CDR1 is SGHAT and CDR2 is FQNNGV in the germline V gene. The CDR3 protein is CASSTQGAAGELFF. CDR3 nucleotides: TGTGCCAGCAGCACACAGGGGGCCGCCGGGGAGCTGTTTTTT.

The V call is TRBV4-2, the J call TRBJ2-2; D may be TRBD1 or TRBD2 (6 bases each). Germline CDR1 and CDR2: LGHNA and YNFKEQ. Trimming left V 1 base short and J 3 bases short, with 9 bases between. The CDR3 consists of 15 residues. CDR3 nucleotide sequence: TGTGCCAGCAGCCAAGGAGGGGGGCACACCGGGGAGCTGTTTTTT. It codes for CASSQGGGHTGELFF.

This clone was recorded once. The chain employs TRBV25-1 and TRBJ1-1; 7 nucleotides agree with TRBD1. CDR1 is MGHDK and CDR2 is SYGVNS in the germline V gene. The V gene end was trimmed by 7 bases and the J gene end by 6 bases; junction bases not matched to a gene: 8. The CDR3 extends over 13 amino acids. In nucleotides, the CDR3 is TGTGCCAGCACAAGAAGCCAGGGGGCTGAAGCTTTCTTT. Translating gives CASTRSQGAEAFF.

This chain links TRBV19 with TRBJ2-4; 9 bases map to TRBD1. The germline V gene encodes CDR1 LNHDA and CDR2 SQIVND (reference sequence). The CDR3 is 13 amino acids. Unmatched junction bases numbered 1, after V lost 6 bases and J lost 4 bases. DNA for the CDR3: TGTGCCAGTAGCGGGACAGGGAAAAACATTCAGTACTTC. This translates into CASSGTGKNIQYF. The entire variable domain, with the rest obtained from reference TRBV19 and TRBJ2-4, is as follows: DGGITQSPKYLFRKEGQNVTLSCEQNLNHDAMYWYRQDPGQGLRLIYYSQIVNDFQKGDIAEGYSVSREKKESFPLTVTSAQKNPTAFYLCASSGTGKNIQYFGAGTRLSVL.

V and J are TRBV7-7 and TRBJ2-5, with D hard to call. Germline V gives CDR1 SSHAT, CDR2 FNYEAQ (reference sequence). V lost 1 base, J lost 2 bases, and 11 bases lay in between. The CDR3 sequence is 15 residues long. The CDR3 DNA reads TGTGCCAGCAGCTTAGGAGTAGCTGGGCAAGAGACCCAGTACTTC. Its protein product is CASSLGVAGQETQYF.